This T cell receptor (beta chain) was observed in a study of blood T cell repertoires in COVID-19. Study details: COVID-19 samples, acute and convalescent, were from the United States, Italy and Spain.

The CDR3 consists of 16 residues. Germline CDR1 is LGHNA and CDR2 is YSLEER. Trimming cost V 0 bases and J 2 bases, with 14 bases left between them. Measured with immunoSEQ multiplex PCR; TCRdb has only the in-frame clones, and not every one. This sample carries roughly 190,000 clones, 88% of them seen once, and the ten largest clones take approximately 4.4%. This clonotype originated in a human donor in a cohort sampled during active COVID-19. Input material: peripheral blood. The J gene is TRBJ2-7, the V gene TRBV4-3; D might be TRBD1 (6 bases). This CDR3 is CASSQDYETGAYEQYF. DNA for the CDR3: TGCGCCAGCAGCCAAGATTATGAGACAGGAGCCTACGAGCAGTACTTC.